The rows below give T cell receptor beta chains drawn from one sample of a study of Graves' ophthalmopathy and Graves' hyperthyroidism. A single record per CDR3 protein comes from TCRdb applying MiXCR to the multiplex PCR reads. This table holds around 400,000 distinct CDR3 sequences, 15% to 20% found once. Material for sequencing was peripheral blood. These receptors were obtained from a woman under 30 with Graves' ophthalmopathy. The CDR3 runs from the conserved cysteine through the conserved F or W. The D gene is left open where the match is weak. Only part of the rows carry a size: once, few, many, or a class if the clone is expanded.

v_call	j_call	clone_size	d_call	cdr3_aa	cdr3_nt
TRBV28	TRBJ1-1	NA	TRBD1	CASSSGPPSGGTQAFF	TGTGCCAGCAGCTCCGGGCCGCCCTCAGGGGGTACTCAAGCTTTCTTT
TRBV7-2	TRBJ1-1	many	NA	CASSTRSGAPEAFF	TGTGCCAGCAGCACTCGGAGCGGGGCCCCTGAAGCTTTCTTT
TRBV25-1	TRBJ2-7	many	TRBD2	CASSESGRSAYEQYF	TGTGCCAGCAGTGAATCCGGGAGGAGTGCCTACGAGCAGTACTTC
TRBV6-1	TRBJ2-7	many	TRBD1	CASSAQQGLGYEQYF	TGTGCCAGCAGTGCCCAACAGGGGTTAGGATACGAGCAGTACTTC
TRBV3-1	TRBJ2-7	few	NA	CASSPTGGVYEQYF	TGTGCCAGCAGCCCCACAGGGGGGGTCTACGAGCAGTACTTC
TRBV12-3/TRBV12-4	TRBJ2-5	many	NA	CASRVGWGDQETQYF	TGTGCCAGCAGAGTAGGGTGGGGAGACCAAGAGACCCAGTACTTC
TRBV7-9	TRBJ2-5	many	NA	CETRDQETQYF	TGTGAAACGAGGGACCAAGAGACCCAGTACTTC
TRBV28	TRBJ2-7	many	TRBD1	CASSSPGTGVYEQYF	TGTGCCAGCAGTTCCCCTGGGACAGGTGTCTACGAGCAGTACTTC
TRBV4-2	TRBJ1-5	NA	TRBD1	CASSQGRGQGGNQPQHF	TGTGCCAGCAGCCAAGGCCGGGGACAGGGCGGCAATCAGCCCCAGCATTTT
TRBV7-2	TRBJ2-7	many	NA	CASRGGGRRQEQYF	TGTGCCAGCAGGGGGGGGGGCCGTCGTCAGGAGCAGTACTTC
TRBV6-5	TRBJ2-7	many	NA	CASTPGRGAYEQYF	TGTGCCAGCACCCCCGGCAGGGGCGCCTACGAGCAGTACTTC
TRBV29-1	TRBJ1-1	many	NA	CSVEDPRADVGTEAFF	TGCAGCGTTGAAGATCCCCGAGCAGACGTAGGAACTGAAGCTTTCTTT
TRBV7-8	TRBJ2-5	many	TRBD1	CASSLSQGALETQYF	TGTGCCAGCAGCTTGTCACAGGGGGCTTTGGAGACCCAGTACTTC
TRBV7-3	TRBJ2-7	many	TRBD1	CASSLTPSQGSEQYF	TGTGCCAGCAGCCTGACACCATCACAGGGGAGCGAGCAGTACTTC
TRBV7-2	TRBJ1-3	many	NA	CASSLVGGNTIYF	TGTGCCAGCAGCCTTGTAGGTGGAAACACCATATATTTT
TRBV6-5	TRBJ2-2	NA	NA	CASSYSPRLVSAGELFF	TGTGCCAGCAGTTACTCTCCGAGACTAGTTTCGGCCGGGGAGCTGTTTTTT
TRBV29-1	TRBJ2-5	NA	NA	CRGPLAGTVGPETQYF	TGCAGAGGTCCTCTCGCCGGGACGGTCGGTCCGGAGACCCAGTACTTC
TRBV9	TRBJ2-2	many	TRBD2	CASSVVAGHTTGELFF	TGTGCCAGCAGCGTAGTAGCGGGACACACCACCGGGGAGCTGTTTTTT
TRBV19	TRBJ1-2	NA	TRBD1	CASKNRDRGRNYGYTF	TGTGCCAGTAAAAACCGGGACAGGGGGCGGAACTATGGCTACACCTTC
TRBV12-3/TRBV12-4	TRBJ2-7	NA	TRBD2	CASSPQLAGTYEQYF	TGTGCCAGCAGTCCCCAGCTAGCGGGAACCTACGAGCAGTACTTC
TRBV29-1	TRBJ2-5	many	TRBD1	CSVVGRGPETQYF	TGCAGCGTTGTGGGCAGGGGGCCGGAGACCCAGTACTTC
TRBV28	TRBJ2-5	many	NA	CASSLQGLAGAQYF	TGTGCCAGCAGTTTACAGGGACTCGCAGGGGCCCAGTACTTC
TRBV28	TRBJ2-7	many	NA	CASSSDGSYEQYF	TGTGCCAGCAGTAGCGATGGCTCCTACGAGCAGTACTTC
TRBV28	TRBJ2-7	many	NA	CASRGTLNSPSSYEQYF	TGTGCCAGCAGGGGAACCCTTAACAGCCCTAGCTCCTACGAGCAGTACTTC
TRBV2	TRBJ2-4	many	NA	CASSHGGGIAKNIQYF	TGTGCCAGCAGCCATGGGGGCGGGATTGCCAAAAACATTCAGTACTTC
TRBV6-5	TRBJ1-3	many	NA	CASSYGRERNTIYF	TGTGCCAGCAGTTACGGCAGGGAGAGAAACACCATATATTTT
TRBV7-9	TRBJ2-5	NA	NA	CASSYQTVETQYF	TGTGCCAGCAGCTATCAGACGGTAGAGACCCAGTACTTC
TRBV20-1	TRBJ2-5	many	NA	CSASFGRGGGETQYF	TGCAGTGCTAGCTTTGGGCGTGGAGGAGGCGAGACCCAGTACTTC
TRBV24-1	TRBJ1-5	many	NA	CATSDLRWGRGGYSNQPQHF	TGTGCCACCAGTGATTTGCGGTGGGGCAGGGGAGGTTATAGCAATCAGCCCCAGCATTTT
TRBV6-5	TRBJ2-7	many	TRBD1	CASSLRQGGYEQYF	TGTGCCAGCAGTCTCCGACAGGGGGGTTACGAGCAGTACTTC
TRBV6-5	TRBJ2-7	NA	TRBD1	CASSYRGQVGYEQYF	TGTGCCAGCAGTTATAGGGGACAGGTCGGCTACGAGCAGTACTTC
TRBV2	TRBJ1-6	many	NA	CASSEARPGGSPLHF	TGTGCCAGCAGTGAAGCGCGGCCGGGTGGTTCACCCCTCCACTTT
TRBV6-2/TRBV6-3	TRBJ2-7	many	NA	CASNPGSREQYF	TGTGCCAGCAATCCGGGGTCGCGCGAGCAGTACTTC
TRBV6-2/TRBV6-3	TRBJ2-7	NA	TRBD2	CASSYRGTSGPYEQYF	TGTGCCAGCAGTTACAGGGGGACTAGCGGGCCCTACGAGCAGTACTTC
TRBV7-2	TRBJ1-1	many	NA	CASSLAGAAHTEAFF	TGTGCCAGCAGCTTAGCGGGGGCCGCACACACTGAAGCTTTCTTT
TRBV7-3	TRBJ1-1	many	NA	CASCLGGGREVCTEAFF	TGTGCCAGCTGCCTGGGGGGGGGAAGGGAGGTATGCACTGAAGCTTTCTTT
TRBV6-1	TRBJ1-3	many	NA	CATTTSGNTIYF	TGTGCCACCACCACTTCTGGAAACACCATATATTTT
TRBV5-1	TRBJ2-7	NA	TRBD1	CASSRSQGYHYEQYF	TGCGCCAGCAGTCGATCACAGGGGTATCACTACGAGCAGTACTTC
TRBV20-1	TRBJ2-7	many	NA	CSAAMDSIPGEQYF	TGCAGTGCCGCGATGGACAGCATACCCGGGGAGCAGTACTTC
TRBV6-5	TRBJ2-5	once	TRBD2	CASSSNSGTGGTQYF	TGTGCCAGCAGTTCAAATAGCGGGACCGGGGGGACCCAGTACTTC
TRBV29-1	TRBJ2-7	NA	TRBD1	CSVGAGGTLGVPYEQYF	TGCAGCGTTGGGGCAGGGGGTACCCTTGGGGTACCCTACGAGCAGTACTTC
TRBV4-2	TRBJ2-5	few	NA	CASSQDPGETQYF	TGTGCCAGCAGCCAAGATCCTGGGGAGACCCAGTACTTC
TRBV7-8	TRBJ1-1	few	NA	CASSPLRASTEAFF	TGTGCCAGCAGCCCGTTGAGGGCAAGCACTGAAGCTTTCTTT
TRBV29-1	TRBJ1-1	many	NA	CSVGTGFTEAFF	TGCAGCGTTGGTACGGGATTCACTGAAGCTTTCTTT
TRBV5-1	TRBJ1-6	many	NA	CASSLERDYSPLHF	TGCGCCAGCAGCTTGGAACGCGATTATTCACCCCTCCACTTT
TRBV6-2/TRBV6-3	TRBJ1-2	many	NA	CASSYSRAQGRLNYGYTF	TGTGCCAGCAGTTACTCGAGGGCCCAGGGACGGCTTAACTATGGCTACACCTTC
TRBV5-1	TRBJ2-7	NA	NA	CASSLKGGDAYEQYF	TGCGCCAGCAGCTTGAAGGGCGGGGACGCCTACGAGCAGTACTTC
TRBV11-2	TRBJ2-5	NA	TRBD2	CASSLKLAGGQETQYF	TGTGCCAGCAGCTTGAAACTAGCGGGGGGTCAAGAGACCCAGTACTTC